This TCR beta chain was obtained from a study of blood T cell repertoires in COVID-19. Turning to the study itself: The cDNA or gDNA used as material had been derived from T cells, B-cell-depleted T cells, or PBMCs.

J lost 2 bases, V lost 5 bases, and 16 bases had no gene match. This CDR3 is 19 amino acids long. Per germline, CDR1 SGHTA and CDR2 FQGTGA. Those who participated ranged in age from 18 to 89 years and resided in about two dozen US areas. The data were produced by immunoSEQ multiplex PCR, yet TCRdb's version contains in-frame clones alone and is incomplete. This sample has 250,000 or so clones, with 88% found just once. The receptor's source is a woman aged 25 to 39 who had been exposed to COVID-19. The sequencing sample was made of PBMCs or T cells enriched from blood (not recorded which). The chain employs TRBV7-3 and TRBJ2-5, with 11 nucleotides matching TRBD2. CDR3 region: CASSPSGLAGGRVQETQYF. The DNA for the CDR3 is TGTGCCAGCAGCCCAAGCGGCCTAGCGGGAGGCAGGGTACAAGAGACCCAGTACTTC. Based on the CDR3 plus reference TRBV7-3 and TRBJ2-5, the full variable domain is GAGVSQTPSNKVTEKGKYVELRCDPISGHTALYWYRQSLGQGPEFLIYFQGTGAADDSGLPNDRFFAVRPEGSVSTLKIQRTERGDSAVYLCASSPSGLAGGRVQETQYFGPGTRLLVL.